Detailed here is one T cell receptor beta chain. Its antigen remains unidentified. There are no base qualities to consult, and no much larger clone falls within one base. The CDR3 regions of human TCRbeta chains were analyzed by immunosequencing. In the paper's pipeline: TCRs in the repertoires were compared against a reference library of SARS-CoV-2-specific TCRs that had been generated with the MIRA antigen-specificity platform. Breadth meant the fraction of unique TCRs that were SARS-CoV-2-associated, whereas depth meant the fraction of total T cells that were SARS-CoV-2-associated. Using the MIRA data, every spike-specific TCR was mapped to the spike region that the TCR reacted to and assigned to either a CD4 or a CD8 class. Log10-transformed breadth and depth values were compared by one-way ANOVA with Sidak's multiple comparisons tests. TCRdb mirrors the immuneACCESS table, restricted to in-frame sequences. Some clones are absent from its copies; in checked studies, under half trace to an unresolved V gene, and the reason for the others is unknown. The V and J calls and clone size were taken over from that table, and D and trimming were inferred from the DNA. Here the sample has about 150,000 clones; 80% to 90% occur a single time. Jointly, the top ten make up less than 9.5% of the sample.

In the paper's terms, the time point label means: baseline before first vaccination. The vaccinee samples were drawn from two UK trials, COV001 and COV002, one of which was a single-blind randomized controlled phase 2/3 trial testing AZD1222 (ChAdOx1 nCoV-19) in healthy adults. For TCRbeta chain sequencing, PBMC samples were collected from trial participants at day 0 and at day 28 after the second dose. The sample belongs to a study of T cell responses to AZD1222 COVID-19 vaccine (TCRdb year 2021). A note on the overall study: AZD1222 recipients given second doses at about 4 weeks or at about 12 weeks were pooled, since spike-specific TCR depth and breadth were not found to differ between the two schedules. A total of more than 230 trial participants underwent TCR sequencing, of whom 207 received two doses of AZD1222 and around 25 received two doses of the MenACWY control vaccine. Trial participants were enrolled into age subgroups of 18-55, 56-69 and 70-plus years, which contained approximately 150, 28 and 58 TCR-sequenced participants, respectively. Beyond this particular receptor, the publication reports: Because no day 14 peak-response samples were available, the repertoires could be characterized only after the peak T cell response. Most participants were white British and females outnumbered males, and the authors suggested that clonal diversity may have been underestimated. In the small 56-69-year group, the increase in depth fell short of significance, most likely because of low power. Only five or six AZD1222 recipients were SARS-CoV-2 seropositive at baseline, limiting conclusions about previously exposed vaccinees. Epitopes outside the regions mutated in the B.1.351 and B.1.1.7 variants were reportedly recognized by nearly half of the unique spike-specific TCRs. The whole spike protein was spanned by vaccine-associated CD4 TCRs, and dominant responses were seen in regions 160-218 and 743-854. After two AZD1222 doses, both the breadth and the depth of spike-specific TCRs were significantly higher than at day 0 and than in MenACWY recipients.

Cut back by 5 bases and 4 bases, the V and J ends lie 12 bases apart. The CDR3 runs 13 residues from the cysteine to the phenylalanine. Only CDR3 DNA is held: 39 bases, read in frame from base 1. The V and J genes are TRBV12-3 or TRBV12-4 and TRBJ2-7; the D region may be TRBD1 or TRBD2, each matching 5 bases equally. The source was peripheral blood, collected on day 0 of AZD1222 vaccination. This receptor was identified in an adult in good health. The base sequence is TGTGCCAGCAGTCAGGGACGGAATTACGAGCAGTACTTC. It encodes CASSQGRNYEQYF.